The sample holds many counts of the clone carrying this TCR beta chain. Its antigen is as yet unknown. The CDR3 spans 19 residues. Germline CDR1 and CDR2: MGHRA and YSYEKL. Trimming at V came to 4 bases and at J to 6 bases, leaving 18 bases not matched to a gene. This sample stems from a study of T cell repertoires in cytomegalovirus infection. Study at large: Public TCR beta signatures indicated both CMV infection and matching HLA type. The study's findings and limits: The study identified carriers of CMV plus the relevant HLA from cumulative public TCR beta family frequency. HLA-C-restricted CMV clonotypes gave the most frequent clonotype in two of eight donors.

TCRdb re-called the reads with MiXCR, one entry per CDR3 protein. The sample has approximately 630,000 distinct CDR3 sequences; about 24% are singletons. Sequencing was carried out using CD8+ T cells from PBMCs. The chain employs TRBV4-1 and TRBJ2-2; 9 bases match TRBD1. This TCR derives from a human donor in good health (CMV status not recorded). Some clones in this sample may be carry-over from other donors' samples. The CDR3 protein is CASSLQQQGASSSAGELFF. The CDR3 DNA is TGCGCCAGCAGCCTACAACAACAGGGGGCGAGCTCTTCCGCCGGGGAGCTGTTTTTT.